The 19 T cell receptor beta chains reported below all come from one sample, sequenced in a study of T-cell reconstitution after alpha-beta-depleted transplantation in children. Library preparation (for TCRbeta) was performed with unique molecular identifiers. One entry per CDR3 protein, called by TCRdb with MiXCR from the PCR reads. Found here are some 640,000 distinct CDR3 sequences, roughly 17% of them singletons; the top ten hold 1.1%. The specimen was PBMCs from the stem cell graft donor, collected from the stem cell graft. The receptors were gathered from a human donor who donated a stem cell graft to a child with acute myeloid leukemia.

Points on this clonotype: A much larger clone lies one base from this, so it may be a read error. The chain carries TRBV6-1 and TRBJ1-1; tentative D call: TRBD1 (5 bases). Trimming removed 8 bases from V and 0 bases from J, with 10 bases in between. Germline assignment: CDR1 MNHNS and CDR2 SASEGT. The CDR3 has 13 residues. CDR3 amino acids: CASRRALNTEAFF. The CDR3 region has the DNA TGTGCCAGCCGCAGGGCCTTGAACACTGAAGCTTTCTTT.

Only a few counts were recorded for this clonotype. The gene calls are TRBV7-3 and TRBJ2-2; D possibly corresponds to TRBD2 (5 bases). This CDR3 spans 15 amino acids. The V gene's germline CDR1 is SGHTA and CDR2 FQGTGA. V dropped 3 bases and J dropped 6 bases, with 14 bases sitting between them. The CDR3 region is CASSLTPSGAGELFF. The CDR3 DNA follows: TGTGCCAGCAGCTTGACACCCTCCGGGGCCGGGGAGCTGTTTTTT.

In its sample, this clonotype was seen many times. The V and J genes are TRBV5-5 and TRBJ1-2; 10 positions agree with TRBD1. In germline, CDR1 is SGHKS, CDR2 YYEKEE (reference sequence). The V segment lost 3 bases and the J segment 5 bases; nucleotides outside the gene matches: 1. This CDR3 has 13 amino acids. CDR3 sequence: CASSSGQGYGYTF. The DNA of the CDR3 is TGTGCCAGCAGCTCGGGACAGGGGTATGGCTACACCTTC.

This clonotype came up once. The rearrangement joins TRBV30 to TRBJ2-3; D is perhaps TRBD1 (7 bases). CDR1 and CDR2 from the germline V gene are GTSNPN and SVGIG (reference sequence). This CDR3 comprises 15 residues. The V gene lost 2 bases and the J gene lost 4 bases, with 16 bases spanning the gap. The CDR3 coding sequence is TGTGCCTGGAGTAACTTAGGGGGCGGGGCAGATACGCAGTATTTT. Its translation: CAWSNLGGGADTQYF.

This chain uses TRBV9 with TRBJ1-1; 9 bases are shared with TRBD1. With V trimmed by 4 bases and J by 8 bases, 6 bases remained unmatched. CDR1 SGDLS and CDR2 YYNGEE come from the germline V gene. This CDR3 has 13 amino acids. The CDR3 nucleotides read TGTGCCAGCAGCACTCTAGGACAGGGGGAAGCTTTCTTT. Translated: CASSTLGQGEAFF.

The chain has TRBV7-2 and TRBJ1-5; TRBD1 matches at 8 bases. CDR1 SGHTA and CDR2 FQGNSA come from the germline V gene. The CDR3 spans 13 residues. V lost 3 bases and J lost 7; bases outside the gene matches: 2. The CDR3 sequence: CASSLDRAQPQHF. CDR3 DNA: TGTGCCAGCAGCTTGGACAGGGCCCAGCCCCAGCATTTT.

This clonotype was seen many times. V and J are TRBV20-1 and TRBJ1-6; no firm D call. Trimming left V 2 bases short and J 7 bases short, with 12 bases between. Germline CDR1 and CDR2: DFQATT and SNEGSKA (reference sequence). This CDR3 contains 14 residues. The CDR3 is CSARNSLDNSPLHF. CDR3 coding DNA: TGCAGTGCTAGAAACTCTTTGGACAATTCACCCCTCCACTTT.

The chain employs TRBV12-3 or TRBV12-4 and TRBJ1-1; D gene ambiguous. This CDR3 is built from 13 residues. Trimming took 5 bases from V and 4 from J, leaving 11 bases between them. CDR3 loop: CASSPGWRTEAFF. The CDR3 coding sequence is TGTGCCAGCAGTCCCGGCTGGCGCACTGAAGCTTTCTTT.

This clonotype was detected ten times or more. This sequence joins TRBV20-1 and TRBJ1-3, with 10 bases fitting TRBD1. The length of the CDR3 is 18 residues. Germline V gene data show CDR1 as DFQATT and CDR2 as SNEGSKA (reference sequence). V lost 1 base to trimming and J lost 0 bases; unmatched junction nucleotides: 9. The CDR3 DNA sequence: TGCAGTGCTAGAGTTTGGACCGGGACAGGGGACTCTGGAAACACCATATATTTT. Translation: CSARVWTGTGDSGNTIYF.

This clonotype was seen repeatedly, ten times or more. The CDR3 is CASSSNGRSEQFF. The CDR3 DNA sequence: TGTGCCAGCAGCTCTAACGGACGGAGTGAGCAGTTCTTC. The chain has TRBV7-3 and TRBJ2-1; no clear D. Looked up from germline, CDR1 is SGHTA and CDR2 is FQGTGA. V lost 4 bases and J 9 bases, leaving 13 bases between the germline ends. This CDR3 spans 13 amino acids. The variable domain in full, completed from reference TRBV7-3 and TRBJ2-1, reads GAGVSQTPSNKVTEKGKYVELRCDPISGHTALYWYRQSLGQGPEFLIYFQGTGAADDSGLPNDRFFAVRPEGSVSTLKIQRTERGDSAVYLCASSSNGRSEQFFGPGTRLTVL.

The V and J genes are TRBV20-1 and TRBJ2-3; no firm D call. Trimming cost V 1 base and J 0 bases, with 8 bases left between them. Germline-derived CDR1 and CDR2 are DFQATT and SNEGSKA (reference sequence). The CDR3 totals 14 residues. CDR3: CSARVVPSTDTQYF. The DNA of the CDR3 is TGCAGTGCTAGAGTCGTCCCTAGCACAGATACGCAGTATTTT.

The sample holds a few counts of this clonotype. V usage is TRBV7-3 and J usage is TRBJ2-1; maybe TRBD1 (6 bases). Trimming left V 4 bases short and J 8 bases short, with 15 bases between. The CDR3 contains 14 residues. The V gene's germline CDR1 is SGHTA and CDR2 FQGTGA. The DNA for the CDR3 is TGTGCCAGCAGCTCAGGGGCGGGTAGAGATGAGCAGTTCTTC. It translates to CASSSGAGRDEQFF. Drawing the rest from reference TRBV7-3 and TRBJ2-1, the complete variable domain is GAGVSQTPSNKVTEKGKYVELRCDPISGHTALYWYRQSLGQGPEFLIYFQGTGAADDSGLPNDRFFAVRPEGSVSTLKIQRTERGDSAVYLCASSSGAGRDEQFFGPGTRLTVL.

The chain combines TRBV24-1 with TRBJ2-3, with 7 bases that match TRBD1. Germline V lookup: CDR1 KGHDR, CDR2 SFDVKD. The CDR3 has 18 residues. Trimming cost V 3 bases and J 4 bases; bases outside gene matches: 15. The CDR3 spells CATSDANTGVNRADTQYF. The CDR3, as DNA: TGTGCCACCAGTGATGCGAACACAGGGGTTAATCGGGCAGATACGCAGTATTTT.

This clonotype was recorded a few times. The CDR3 DNA sequence: TGTGCCAGCAGCCATGAGGACAGGGCGACTGAAGCTTTCTTT. It encodes CASSHEDRATEAFF. The chain links TRBV3-1 to TRBJ1-1; 8 bases agree with TRBD1. After removal of 3 bases from V and 5 bases from J, the junction contained 5 bases not matched to a gene. This CDR3 region has 14 residues. CDR1 LGHDT and CDR2 YNNKEL come from the germline V gene (reference sequence).

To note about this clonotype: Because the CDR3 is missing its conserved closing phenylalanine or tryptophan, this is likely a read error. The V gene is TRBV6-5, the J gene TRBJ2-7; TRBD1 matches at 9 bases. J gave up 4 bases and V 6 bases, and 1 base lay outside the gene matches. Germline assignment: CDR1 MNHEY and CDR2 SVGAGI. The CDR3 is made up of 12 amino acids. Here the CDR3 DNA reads TGTGCCAGCAGCGGACAGGGGTACGAGCAGTACTCC. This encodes CASSGQGYEQYS.

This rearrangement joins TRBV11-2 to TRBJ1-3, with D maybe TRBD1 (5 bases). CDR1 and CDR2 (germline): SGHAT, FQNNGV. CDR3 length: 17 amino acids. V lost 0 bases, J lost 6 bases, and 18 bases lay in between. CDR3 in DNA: TGTGCCAGCAGCTTAGATTTTTGGGGCATGCGGAAAAACACCATATATTTT. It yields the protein CASSLDFWGMRKNTIYF.

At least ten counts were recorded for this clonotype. The CDR3 region is CASRKTDNSNQPQHF. The CDR3 DNA reads TGCGCCAGCAGGAAGACAGACAATAGCAATCAGCCCCAGCATTTT. The J gene is TRBJ1-5, the V gene TRBV5-1; the D gene is possibly TRBD1 (5 bases). There are 15 residues in the CDR3. CDR1 and CDR2 (germline): SGHRS, YFSETQ. Trimming left V 5 bases short and J 0 bases short, with 12 bases between.

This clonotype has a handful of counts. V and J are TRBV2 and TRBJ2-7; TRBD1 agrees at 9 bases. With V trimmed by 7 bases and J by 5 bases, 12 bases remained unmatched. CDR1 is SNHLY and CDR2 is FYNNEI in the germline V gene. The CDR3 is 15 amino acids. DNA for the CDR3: TGTGCCAGCACCCTGGGGAGACAGGGGGACAACGAGCAGTACTTC. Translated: CASTLGRQGDNEQYF.

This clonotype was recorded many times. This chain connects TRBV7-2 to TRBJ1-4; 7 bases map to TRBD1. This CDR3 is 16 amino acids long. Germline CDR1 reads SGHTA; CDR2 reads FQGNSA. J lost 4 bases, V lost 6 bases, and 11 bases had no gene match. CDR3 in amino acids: CASRLGQTRDNEKLFF. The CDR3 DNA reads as TGTGCCAGCAGGTTGGGACAGACGAGAGATAATGAAAAACTGTTTTTT.